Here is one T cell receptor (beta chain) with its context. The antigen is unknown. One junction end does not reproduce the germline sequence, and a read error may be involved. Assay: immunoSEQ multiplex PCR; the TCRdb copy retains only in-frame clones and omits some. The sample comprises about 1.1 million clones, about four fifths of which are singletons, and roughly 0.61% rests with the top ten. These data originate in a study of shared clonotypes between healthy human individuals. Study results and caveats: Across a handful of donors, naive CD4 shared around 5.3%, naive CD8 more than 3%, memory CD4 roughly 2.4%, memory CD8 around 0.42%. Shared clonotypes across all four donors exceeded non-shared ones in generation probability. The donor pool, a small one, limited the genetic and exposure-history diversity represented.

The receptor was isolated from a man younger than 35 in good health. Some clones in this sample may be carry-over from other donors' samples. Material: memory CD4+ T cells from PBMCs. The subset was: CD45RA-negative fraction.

The CDR3 loop reads CAISEGPGQVVDF. The CDR3 DNA reads as TGTGCCATCAGTGAGGGGCCCGGGCAGGTTGTGGACTTC. The chain carries TRBV10-3 and TRBJ2-7; D is undetermined. The V gene's germline CDR1 is ENHRY and CDR2 SYGVKD. The CDR3 is 13 residues long.